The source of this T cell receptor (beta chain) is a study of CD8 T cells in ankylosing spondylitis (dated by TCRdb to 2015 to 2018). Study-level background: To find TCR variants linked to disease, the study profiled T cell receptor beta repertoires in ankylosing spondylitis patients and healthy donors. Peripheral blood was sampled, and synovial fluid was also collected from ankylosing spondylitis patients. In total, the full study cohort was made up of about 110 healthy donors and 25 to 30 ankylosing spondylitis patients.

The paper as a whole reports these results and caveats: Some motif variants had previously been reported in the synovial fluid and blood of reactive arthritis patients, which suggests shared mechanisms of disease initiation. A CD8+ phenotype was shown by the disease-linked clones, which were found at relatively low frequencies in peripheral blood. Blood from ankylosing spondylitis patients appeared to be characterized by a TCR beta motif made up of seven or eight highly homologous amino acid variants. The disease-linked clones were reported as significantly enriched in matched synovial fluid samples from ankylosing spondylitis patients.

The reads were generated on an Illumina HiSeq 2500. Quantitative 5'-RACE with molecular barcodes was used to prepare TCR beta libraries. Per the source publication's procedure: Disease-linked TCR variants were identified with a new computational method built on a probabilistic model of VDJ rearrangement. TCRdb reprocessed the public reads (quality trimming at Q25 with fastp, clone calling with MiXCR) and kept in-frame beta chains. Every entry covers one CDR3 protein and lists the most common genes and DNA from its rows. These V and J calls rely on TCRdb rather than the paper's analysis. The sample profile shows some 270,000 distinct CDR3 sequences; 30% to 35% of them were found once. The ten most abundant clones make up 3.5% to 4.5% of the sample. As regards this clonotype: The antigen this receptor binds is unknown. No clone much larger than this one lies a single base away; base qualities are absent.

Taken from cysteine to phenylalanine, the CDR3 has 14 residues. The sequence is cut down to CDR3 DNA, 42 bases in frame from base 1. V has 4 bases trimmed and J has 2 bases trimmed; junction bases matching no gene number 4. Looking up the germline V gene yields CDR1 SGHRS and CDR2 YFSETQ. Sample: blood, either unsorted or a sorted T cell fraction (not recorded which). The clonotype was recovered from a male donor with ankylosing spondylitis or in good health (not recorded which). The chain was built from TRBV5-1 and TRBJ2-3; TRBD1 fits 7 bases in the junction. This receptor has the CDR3 CASSRDSHTDTQYF. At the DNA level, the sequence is TGCGCCAGCAGCAGGGACAGCCACACAGATACGCAGTATTTT.